This T cell receptor (beta chain) derives from a study of blood T cell repertoires in COVID-19. Original methodology: From reference gene primer amplification, estimates of nucleated cell counts were derived. The method was immunoSEQ multiplex PCR; TCRdb's version includes in-frame clones alone and lacks a portion of them. V and J calls and clone size come straight from that table; D and trimming were deduced from the DNA. This table has 130,000 to 150,000 clones, almost 80% appearing once. From germline, CDR1 is WSHSY and CDR2 SAAADI. The junction had 6 bases not matched to a gene; V was cut back by 8 bases and J by 3 bases. The CDR3 is 13 amino acids. This clone is a singleton in its sample.

The TCR sequence derives from a man over 45 with active or convalescent COVID-19. Sequenced material: peripheral blood. This chain uses TRBV10-2 with TRBJ2-7; TRBD2 matches 8 bases. The CDR3 here is CASCFGGGYEQYF. CDR3 bases: TGCGCCAGCTGTTTCGGGGGGGGCTACGAGCAGTACTTC.